This paragraph reports one T cell receptor beta chain. As yet, its antigen is unknown. These data belong to a study of T cell responses to AZD1222 COVID-19 vaccine. Sequencing used immunoSEQ multiplex PCR; TCRdb keeps in-frame clones, though not all of them. The table includes about 140,000 clones, 90% to 95% detected once. Study-level points and caveats: Donors were chiefly white British, with a greater number of females, and clonal diversity was perhaps underestimated.

Second-dose schedules of about 4 or about 12 weeks were combined. This TCR came from an adult who received the AZD1222 COVID-19 vaccine. The starting material was peripheral blood, obtained 28 days after the second AZD1222 dose.

CDR3: CASSKTSGKAYNEQFF. The DNA of the CDR3 is TGTGCCAGCAGCAAGACTAGCGGGAAAGCCTACAATGAGCAGTTCTTC. The chain joins TRBV3-1 (or the pseudogene TRBV3-2) to TRBJ2-1; 11 nucleotides align to TRBD2. Unmatched junction bases numbered 5, after V lost 5 bases and J lost 2 bases. The CDR3 extends over 16 amino acids. CDR1 is LGHDT and CDR2 is YNNKEL in the germline V gene (reference sequence).